This T cell receptor (beta chain) came from a study of T-cell reconstitution after alpha-beta-depleted transplantation in children. Overall study results and limits: Several hundred expanded graft clones reportedly gave rise to the alpha-beta T cells present about two months after transplant. A year had passed since transplant, and T-cell counts and diversity by then came mostly from newly produced T cells.

Researchers prepared the TCRbeta library using unique molecular identifiers, the study reports. TCRdb reanalysed the PCR reads using MiXCR and keeps one entry per CDR3 protein. Seen here are roughly 490,000 distinct CDR3 sequences, 9.5% to 12% observed once, and the top ten hold approximately 15%. Deletions cut 0 bases from V and 3 bases from J, with 10 bases between. Germline-derived CDR1 and CDR2 are SGHKS and YYEKEE (reference sequence). The CDR3 runs to 14 residues. This clonotype was seen only a few times. The target antigen is unknown. The specimen was PBMCs, mostly from graft donor cells, collected 180 days after TCRalphabeta/CD19-depleted stem cell transplant. The chain carries TRBV5-5 and TRBJ2-7, with D unclear. The clonotype comes from a female patient under 10 years old who had a stem cell transplant for aplastic anemia, so the T cells may come from the graft donor. The CDR3 here is CASSLEDLFYEQYF. CDR3 coding DNA: TGTGCCAGCAGCTTGGAGGACCTTTTCTACGAGCAGTACTTC.